A single sample gave rise to the 29 T cell receptor beta chains below, sequenced in a study of identical twins (dated by TCRdb to about 2016). Preparation of the library involved 5' RACE. The sequencing machine was an Illumina HiSeq 2000. The public reads were reanalyzed by TCRdb: fastp trimming at Q25, MiXCR alignment, in-frame beta chains only. Here each entry gathers all rows of one CDR3 protein and keeps the most common genes and DNA. This sample gives some 240,000 distinct CDR3 sequences in total; more than 9% of them show up just once. The ten top clones hold about 9% of the sample. The sequencing sample was made of memory T cells sorted from blood. The cell subset or site label on this specimen signifies: CD45RO+ enriched T cells. The origin of the receptors is a middle-aged man in good health.

This clonotype was found many times. The rearrangement uses TRBV6-4 and TRBJ1-5, with no clear D. Deletions cut 10 bases from V and 4 bases from J, with 23 bases between. Germline V gene lookup returns CDR1 MRHNA and CDR2 SNTAGT. The CDR3 runs to 16 residues. The CDR3 loop reads CAITNLGRNGNQPQHF. As DNA, the CDR3 is TGTGCCATTACGAATTTAGGCAGAAATGGTAATCAGCCCCAGCATTTT.

This chain connects TRBV27 to TRBJ2-5, with 9 bases aligning to TRBD2. Germline loops: CDR1 MNHEY, CDR2 SMNVEV (reference sequence). CDR3 length: 16 residues. Trimming at V came to 1 base and at J to 5 bases, leaving 8 bases not matched to a gene. Here the CDR3 reads CASSLFGGGAYETQYF. As DNA, the CDR3 is TGTGCCAGCAGTTTATTCGGCGGGGGGGCCTATGAGACCCAGTACTTC.

There are many counts of this clonotype. The V and J genes are TRBV14 and TRBJ2-7; D is unresolved. The CDR3 consists of 14 residues. Germline CDR1 is SGHDN and CDR2 is FVKESK. V was trimmed by 1 base and J by 0 bases, leaving 7 bases between them. The CDR3 nucleotides are TGTGCCAGCAGCCAAGGTTCCCTCTCCTACGAGCAGTACTTC. Residues: CASSQGSLSYEQYF.

There are many counts of this clonotype. The chain joins TRBV28 to TRBJ2-1, with 9 bases matching TRBD2. V shed 5 bases and J 7 bases; nucleotides not matched to a gene: 15. This CDR3 contains 17 residues. Germline CDR1 and CDR2: MDHEN and SYDVKM. The CDR3 coding sequence is TGTGCCAGCAGTCCACCCTTAGCGCGGGGGGGCCGTAATGAGCAGTTCTTC. It codes for CASSPPLARGGRNEQFF.

The chain employs TRBV12-3 or TRBV12-4 and TRBJ2-2; D is uncertain. Trimming cost V 4 bases and J 4 bases, with 7 bases left between them. CDR3 length: 13 residues. CDR3 sequence (DNA): TGTGCCAGCAGTTCAAAAACCACCGGGGAGCTGTTTTTT. The encoded protein is CASSSKTTGELFF.

In its sample, this clonotype was seen a few times. The J gene is TRBJ2-5, the V gene TRBV14, with D perhaps TRBD1 (6 bases). With 2 bases removed from V and 2 bases from J, the gap between germline ends came to 15 bases. The length of the CDR3 is 16 residues. The germline V gene encodes CDR1 SGHDN and CDR2 FVKESK. DNA of the CDR3: TGTGCCAGCAGCCAATTGAGGCAGGGGCTACAAGAGACCCAGTACTTC. As protein: CASSQLRQGLQETQYF.

This clonotype has ten or more counts. This chain links TRBV20-1 with TRBJ2-1, with 7 bases that match TRBD1. The CDR3 has 14 residues. The germline V gene encodes CDR1 DFQATT and CDR2 SNEGSKA (reference sequence). V gave up 1 base and J gave up 7 bases; unmatched junction bases: 7. The CDR3 reads CSARVITGENEQFF. Here the CDR3 DNA reads TGCAGTGCTAGAGTTATAACAGGGGAAAATGAGCAGTTCTTC.

The chain combines TRBV2 with TRBJ1-1; unclear D gene. The CDR3 sequence is 12 residues long. Germline V lookup: CDR1 SNHLY, CDR2 FYNNEI. V was trimmed by 7 bases and J by 1 base, leaving 7 bases between them. CDR3 coding DNA: TGTGCCAGCAATTCACCGAACACTGAAGCTTTCTTT. It specifies CASNSPNTEAFF.

This clonotype appeared many times. The chain joins TRBV4-3 to TRBJ1-6; no reliable D call. This CDR3 has 18 amino acids. Germline V gives CDR1 LGHNA, CDR2 YSLEER. The V and J ends lost 0 bases and 0 bases respectively, with 12 bases between them. The CDR3 coding sequence is TGCGCCAGCAGCCAAGAAGGCTATTCGAGCTCCTATAATTCACCCCTCCACTTT. It encodes CASSQEGYSSSYNSPLHF.

This clonotype was seen repeatedly, ten times or more. The chain recombines TRBV5-1 with TRBJ1-5; tentative D call: TRBD1 (6 bases). The V end lost 0 bases, the J end lost 4 bases, and 11 bases lay between the germline ends. This CDR3 is built from 15 residues. The germline CDR1 and CDR2 sequences are SGHRS and YFSETQ. The CDR3 nucleotides read TGCGCCAGCAGCTTGGGGCAGGGGCTAAATCAGCCCCAGCATTTT. Amino acid sequence: CASSLGQGLNQPQHF. The whole variable domain, filled in from reference TRBV5-1 and TRBJ1-5, reads KAGVTQTPRYLIKTRGQQVTLSCSPISGHRSVSWYQQTPGQGLQFLFEYFSETQRNKGNFPGRFSGRQFSNSRSEMNVSTLELGDSALYLCASSLGQGLNQPQHFGDGTRLSIL.

This clonotype has at least ten counts. This chain uses TRBV6-5 with TRBJ2-2; D might be TRBD1 (5 bases). V lost 5 bases to trimming and J lost 5 bases, with 6 bases between them. Germline V gene sequence: CDR1 MNHEY, CDR2 SVGAGI. The CDR3 spans 12 residues. CDR3 amino acids: CASSPGTGELFF. CDR3 sequence (DNA): TGTGCCAGCAGTCCAGGGACCGGGGAGCTGTTTTTT.

This clonotype was counted at least ten times. V and J are TRBV13 and TRBJ2-7; unclear D gene. This CDR3 region has 12 residues. Germline CDR1 reads PRHDT; CDR2 reads FYEKMQ (reference sequence). Deletions cut 3 bases from V and 5 bases from J, with 8 bases between. The CDR3 DNA reads TGTGCCAGCAGCTTGAAGTATAACGAGCAGTACTTC. Protein product: CASSLKYNEQYF.

This clonotype appeared a few times. This chain connects TRBV20-1 to TRBJ1-2, with a tentative D call TRBD1 (5 bases). V gave up 6 bases and J gave up 6 bases, with 11 bases separating them. Germline V lookup: CDR1 DFQATT, CDR2 SNEGSKA (reference sequence). The CDR3 has 11 amino acids. The DNA for the CDR3 is TGCAGTGCCGTCGGAGGGGATGGCTACACCTTC. Amino acids: CSAVGGDGYTF.

The table lists this clonotype with many counts. The chain uses TRBV7-6 and TRBJ2-1; TRBD2 aligns across 9 bases. The CDR3 length is 16 residues. Trimming at V came to 5 bases and at J to 8 bases, leaving 13 bases not matched to a gene. The germline gives CDR1 SGHVS, CDR2 FNYEAQ. DNA for the CDR3: TGTGCCAGCAGCCTACGTCCTAGCGGGATGGGCGATGAGCAGTTCTTC. Protein product: CASSLRPSGMGDEQFF. Full variable domain (missing parts from reference TRBV7-6 and TRBJ2-1): GAGVSQSPRYKVTKRGQDVALRCDPISGHVSLYWYRQALGQGPEFLTYFNYEAQQDKSGLPNDRFSAERPEGSISTLTIQRTEQRDSAMYRCASSLRPSGMGDEQFFGPGTRLTVL.

V and J are TRBV20-1 and TRBJ2-1, with D perhaps being TRBD1 or TRBD2 (5 bases each). The V end lost 6 bases, the J end lost 9 bases, and 15 bases lay between the germline ends. Germline V lookup: CDR1 DFQATT, CDR2 SNEGSKA (reference sequence). The CDR3 covers 12 residues. This CDR3 is CSAQRGYGEQFF. The DNA for the CDR3 is TGCAGTGCCCAGAGGGGTTACGGTGAGCAGTTCTTC.

The chain combines TRBV6-2 or TRBV6-3 with TRBJ2-7; D unclear. The CDR3 has 12 residues. Trimming took off 6 bases at V and 4 bases at J, with 10 bases between the two ends. CDR1 and CDR2 (germline): MNHEY, SVGEGT. The DNA of the CDR3 is TGTGCCAGCAGACCGACGGATTACGAGCAGTACTTC. Translation: CASRPTDYEQYF.

The J gene is TRBJ1-1, the V gene TRBV6-2 or TRBV6-3, with D perhaps matching TRBD1 (6 bases). The CDR3 spans 12 residues. The germline gives CDR1 MNHEY, CDR2 SVGEGT. The germline V and J ends were trimmed by 9 bases and 10 bases, with 18 bases remaining between them. CDR3 DNA: TGTGCCAGTTCGCCAGGACAGCGCGGAGCTTTCTTT. Translation gives CASSPGQRGAFF.

This clonotype was picked up a small number of times. The chain recombines TRBV20-1 with TRBJ2-5; D is possibly TRBD1 or TRBD2 (5 bases each). Germline V gene sequence: CDR1 DFQATT, CDR2 SNEGSKA (reference sequence). The CDR3 is 15 residues long. V lost 0 bases and J lost 4, with 15 bases in between. The CDR3 sequence: CSARDPGRAAETQYF. The CDR3 coding sequence is TGCAGTGCTAGAGATCCGGGACGGGCGGCAGAGACCCAGTACTTC.

This clonotype was seen only a few times. The rearrangement uses TRBV20-1 and TRBJ1-5; 7 nucleotides align to TRBD1. V gave up 6 bases and J gave up 2 bases; unmatched junction bases: 7. Germline lookup yields CDR1 DFQATT and CDR2 SNEGSKA (reference sequence). The CDR3 has 14 residues. The CDR3 bases are TGCAGTGCCTATTCTGACAGGGGCAATCAGCCCCAGCATTTT. It encodes CSAYSDRGNQPQHF.

This rearrangement joins TRBV3-1 to TRBJ2-2; no clear D gene. V lost 2 bases, J lost 1 base, and 11 bases lay in between. The CDR3 length is 16 residues. Germline CDR1 and CDR2: LGHDT and YNNKEL (reference sequence). The CDR3 protein is CASSQYSNLNTGELFF. DNA for the CDR3: TGTGCCAGCAGCCAATACAGCAATTTGAACACCGGGGAGCTGTTTTTT.

This clonotype came up many times. The chain combines TRBV28 with TRBJ2-2; D perhaps matches TRBD1 (6 bases). Germline assignment: CDR1 MDHEN and CDR2 SYDVKM. Deletions cut 2 bases from V and 7 bases from J, with 8 bases between. The CDR3 runs to 13 residues. This CDR3 reads CASSLRGGGELFF. The DNA of the CDR3 is TGTGCCAGCAGTTTAAGAGGGGGCGGGGAGCTGTTTTTT.

This clonotype has ten or more counts. The CDR3 reads CATSREQISQPQHF. The CDR3 bases are TGTGCCACCAGCAGAGAACAAATCAGCCAGCCCCAGCATTTT. V gene TRBV15 combines with J gene TRBJ1-5; no clear D. Germline values: CDR1 LNHNV, CDR2 YYDKDF (reference sequence). The V end lost 0 bases, the J end lost 7 bases, and 10 bases lay between the germline ends. The CDR3 runs to 14 residues.

The chain joins TRBV11-2 to TRBJ2-7; D is perhaps TRBD1 (6 bases). The V gene lost 4 bases and the J gene lost 1 base, with 14 bases spanning the gap. The CDR3 length is 15 residues. Germline CDR1 reads SGHAT; CDR2 reads FQNNGV. CDR3 amino acids: CASSSTGFRSYEQYF. The CDR3 DNA is TGTGCCAGCAGCTCCACAGGGTTCCGTTCCTACGAGCAGTACTTC.

This clonotype came up many times. The V call is TRBV20-1, the J call TRBJ2-5; D might be TRBD2 (7 bases). V lost 0 bases and J lost 5, with 16 bases in between. The CDR3 totals 15 residues. CDR1 and CDR2 from the germline V gene are DFQATT and SNEGSKA (reference sequence). The chain's CDR3 is CSARDLAGATETQYF. The CDR3 DNA reads as TGCAGTGCTAGAGATCTGGCGGGGGCGACTGAGACCCAGTACTTC.

This clonotype was picked up many times. The CDR3 DNA follows: TGTGCCAGCAGCCCCAACAGGGTAACGGACAATGAGCAGTTCTTC. The encoded protein is CASSPNRVTDNEQFF. The chain recombines TRBV11-2 with TRBJ2-1; D perhaps matches TRBD1 (6 bases). V was trimmed by 5 bases and J by 5 bases, leaving 16 bases between them. CDR3 length: 15 amino acids. The V gene's germline CDR1 is SGHAT and CDR2 FQNNGV.

This clonotype was detected only a few times. The chain recombines TRBV20-1 with TRBJ2-6; D unresolved. CDR3 size: 14 residues. Trimming left V 3 bases short and J 0 bases short, with 6 bases between. Germline assignment: CDR1 DFQATT and CDR2 SNEGSKA (reference sequence). DNA of the CDR3: TGCAGTGCTAGCCTGAGCTCTGGGGCCAACGTCCTGACTTTC. Protein: CSASLSSGANVLTF.

This clonotype has a count of ten or more. This chain uses TRBV28 with TRBJ2-1, with 10 bases lining up with TRBD2. From germline, CDR1 is MDHEN and CDR2 SYDVKM. J was trimmed by 3 bases and V by 3 bases; bases with no gene match: 20. The CDR3 sequence is 21 residues long. CDR3 coding DNA: TGTGCCAGCAGTTTGTCGGGTTCGGGTTGGATACTAGCGGGGAACTACAATGAGCAGTTCTTC. Amino acids: CASSLSGSGWILAGNYNEQFF.

J is TRBJ1-4 and V is TRBV19, with a tentative D call TRBD1 (6 bases). CDR3 length: 14 residues. Germline V lookup: CDR1 LNHDA, CDR2 SQIVND (reference sequence). The V end was cut by 7 bases, the J end by 7 bases, with 16 bases between. CDR3 nucleotides: TGTGCCAGTACCAACAGGGCGGGGAGTGAAAAACTGTTTTTT. Encoded protein: CASTNRAGSEKLFF.

In this sample, this clonotype turned up a few times. The gene calls are TRBV30 and TRBJ2-3; 7 bases fit TRBD1. Germline V lookup: CDR1 GTSNPN, CDR2 SVGIG (reference sequence). This CDR3 has 15 amino acids. V dropped 3 bases and J dropped 0; count of bases not matched to a gene: 6. CDR3 protein: CAWRIQGPSTDTQYF. DNA of the CDR3: TGTGCCTGGAGGATACAGGGGCCTAGCACAGATACGCAGTATTTT.